The following is a T cell receptor (beta chain) sequence with its context. Its antigen is still unknown. The data derive from a study of CD8 T cells in ankylosing spondylitis. With molecular barcodes, quantitative 5'-RACE was used to make the TCR beta libraries. TCRdb used MiXCR to reprocess the 5' RACE reads, holding one entry per CDR3 protein. The table lists about 360,000 distinct CDR3 sequences, around 20% of them singletons. Points from the study as a whole: The clones that were linked to disease were reported to be significantly enriched in matched synovial fluid samples from ankylosing spondylitis patients.

The source is a male donor with ankylosing spondylitis or in good health (not recorded which). Sequenced material: blood, either unsorted or a sorted T cell fraction (not recorded which).

This CDR3 reads CASSPVGTGAWEQYF. CDR3 nucleotides: TGTGCCAGCAGCCCCGTAGGGACAGGGGCGTGGGAGCAGTACTTC. The chain joins TRBV7-9 to TRBJ2-7; 10 nucleotides align to TRBD1. This CDR3 has 15 amino acids. Germline trimming cut 5 bases from V and 7 bases from J; bases unmatched to any gene: 11. Germline CDR1 and CDR2: SEHNR and FQNEAQ (reference sequence). Complete variable domain (other parts from reference TRBV7-9 and TRBJ2-7): DTGVSQNPRHKITKRGQNVTFRCDPISEHNRLYWYRQTLGQGPEFLTYFQNEAQLEKSRLLSDRFSAERPKGSFSTLEIQRTEQGDSAMYLCASSPVGTGAWEQYFGPGTRLTVT.